A single sample is the source of the 32 T cell receptor beta chains below, sequenced in a study of shared clonotypes between healthy human individuals. The method was immunoSEQ multiplex PCR; TCRdb's version includes in-frame clones alone and lacks a portion of them. Of 2 million to 2.5 million clones in the sample, roughly 95% were seen once. The sequenced sample consisted of naive CD4+ T cells sorted from blood. This sample's subset: CD45RA+ positively selected. Receptors originate from a man aged 18 to 30 in good health.

This clone was found a few times. Germline and junction disagree at one end, which may indicate a read error. J is TRBJ2-7 and V is TRBV5-4; D is unclear. Per the germline V gene, CDR1 is SGHNT and CDR2 is YYREEE (reference sequence). This CDR3 comprises 14 residues. CDR3 protein: CASSASRPSHEQYF. The CDR3 DNA follows: TGTGCCAGCAGCGCGAGCAGGCCCTCCCACGAGCAGTACTTC. Combining the CDR3 with reference TRBV5-4 and TRBJ2-7 gives the whole variable domain ETGVTQSPTHLIKTRGQQVTLRCSSQSGHNTVSWYQQALGQGPQFIFQYYREEENGRGNFPPRFSGLQFPNYSSELNVNALELDDSALYLCASSASRPSHEQYFGPGTRLTVT.

V usage is TRBV27 and J usage is TRBJ1-2; 11 nucleotides agree with TRBD1. CDR1 MNHEY and CDR2 SMNVEV come from the germline V gene (reference sequence). J was trimmed by 5 bases and V by 6 bases; bases with no gene match: 11. The CDR3 spans 16 residues. This CDR3 reads CASRYRDRGSVYGYTF. DNA for the CDR3: TGTGCCAGCAGATACCGGGACAGGGGGTCCGTTTATGGCTACACCTTC.

The chain joins TRBV5-1 to TRBJ1-2, with D perhaps TRBD1 (5 bases). The CDR3 is made up of 15 amino acids. Germline V gene data show CDR1 as SGHRS and CDR2 as YFSETQ. Trimming pared 2 bases from V and 5 bases from J, leaving 16 bases between. CDR3 sequence (DNA): TGCGCCAGCAGCTTCTCAGGGAGCACGGGGTATGGCTACACCTTC. This gives the protein CASSFSGSTGYGYTF.

V usage is TRBV19 and J usage is TRBJ2-7; TRBD1 agrees at 8 bases. The CDR3 is made up of 15 amino acids. The germline V gene encodes CDR1 LNHDA and CDR2 SQIVND (reference sequence). The trim removed 6 bases at V and 1 base at J, leaving 8 bases unmatched. CDR3 protein: CASRSVGQESYEQYF. DNA for the CDR3: TGTGCCAGTAGATCAGTGGGACAGGAATCCTACGAGCAGTACTTC.

The chain carries TRBV21-1 and TRBJ2-3. TRBV21-1 is shown as a pseudogene. CDR3 length: 13 amino acids. The CDR3 reads CATAMGGGRAQYF. CDR3 DNA: TGTGCCACTGCTATGGGTGGGGGGCGTGCGCAGTATTTT.

The V call is TRBV10-3, the J call TRBJ2-5; 8 bases are shared with TRBD2. Germline CDR1 is ENHRY and CDR2 is SYGVKD. Trimming removed 11 bases from V and 1 base from J; junction bases left unmatched: 6. The CDR3 consists of 13 residues. CDR3 sequence reads: CAHGGGPQETQYF. For the CDR3, the DNA is TGTGCCCACGGGGGGGGCCCCCAAGAGACCCAGTACTTC.

The chain recombines TRBV30 with TRBJ2-7, with a tentative D call TRBD2 (5 bases). Germline V gives CDR1 GTSNPN, CDR2 SVGIG (reference sequence). There are 14 residues in the CDR3. V was cut by 4 bases and J by 0 bases, with 13 bases left in between. The CDR3 spells CAWTRSGSSYEQYF. The CDR3 bases are TGTGCCTGGACTCGCAGCGGAAGCTCCTACGAGCAGTACTTC.

The genes are TRBV6-5 and TRBJ2-7; D is unclear. Trimming pared 2 bases from V and 3 bases from J, leaving 14 bases between. The CDR3 is 15 amino acids. Germline loops: CDR1 MNHEY, CDR2 SVGAGI. In nucleotides, the CDR3 is TGTGCCAGCAGTTACACGAGAAGCCAACTCTACGAGCAGTACTTC. Translation: CASSYTRSQLYEQYF.

The J gene is TRBJ2-2, the V gene TRBV19; D is unresolved. Germline V gene data show CDR1 as LNHDA and CDR2 as SQIVND (reference sequence). With 1 base removed from V and 2 bases from J, the gap between germline ends came to 5 bases. The CDR3 loop spans 14 amino acids. As DNA, the CDR3 is TGTGCCAGTAGTATAGCACATAACACCGGGGAGCTGTTTTTT. Its translation is CASSIAHNTGELFF. The variable domain in full, with the rest retrieved from reference TRBV19 and TRBJ2-2, is DGGITQSPKYLFRKEGQNVTLSCEQNLNHDAMYWYRQDPGQGLRLIYYSQIVNDFQKGDIAEGYSVSREKKESFPLTVTSAQKNPTAFYLCASSIAHNTGELFFGEGSRLTVL.

The chain uses TRBV1 and TRBJ2-7. TRBV1 is tagged as a pseudogene. This CDR3 comprises 18 residues. The CDR3 region has the DNA TGCACCAGCAGCCAAGATCGGGGTGAGAGGGGTGCGATCTACGAGCAGTACTTC. It codes for CTSSQDRGERGAIYEQYF.

This clone was observed a few times. The J gene is TRBJ1-2, the V gene TRBV6-5, with D uncertain. V lost 7 bases, J lost 2 bases, and 11 bases lay in between. The CDR3 is 13 residues long. Germline CDR1 reads MNHEY; CDR2 reads SVGAGI. For the CDR3, the DNA is TGTGCCAGCAAACCCGACGGGAACTATGGCTACACCTTC. Protein: CASKPDGNYGYTF.

The rearrangement joins TRBV5-8 to TRBJ2-7; 8 bases fit TRBD1. The trim removed 4 bases at V and 2 bases at J, leaving 8 bases unmatched. The CDR3 runs to 15 residues. Germline CDR1 reads SGHTS; CDR2 reads YDEGEE. The CDR3 protein is CASSRGTGIPYEQYF. Written as DNA, the CDR3 is TGTGCCAGCAGCCGTGGGACAGGAATTCCCTACGAGCAGTACTTC. Variable domain in full (rest from reference TRBV5-8 and TRBJ2-7): EAGVTQSPTHLIKTRGQQATLRCSPISGHTSVYWYQQALGLGLQFLLWYDEGEERNRGNFPPRFSGRQFPNYSSELNVNALELEDSALYLCASSRGTGIPYEQYFGPGTRLTVT.

This clone was found once. The chain has TRBV28 and TRBJ2-5, with D possibly matching TRBD1 (6 bases). The CDR3 is 14 residues long. Deletions cut 3 bases from V and 4 bases from J, with 12 bases between. CDR1 and CDR2 (germline): MDHEN, SYDVKM. CDR3 bases: TGTGCCAGCAGTTTGGACAGATGGATAGAGACCCAGTACTTC. Protein: CASSLDRWIETQYF.

The gene calls are TRBV6-5 and TRBJ1-1; D unresolved. Germline V CDR1 and CDR2: MNHEY, SVGAGI. This CDR3 is built from 14 residues. Trimming left V 6 bases short and J 6 bases short, with 17 bases between. The CDR3 region is CASSPPAAIAEAFF. CDR3 DNA sequence: TGTGCCAGCAGCCCCCCGGCGGCCATTGCTGAAGCTTTCTTT.

The CDR3 here is CASSWDRAPSYEQYF. The CDR3 nucleotides are TGTGCCAGCAGCTGGGACAGGGCTCCTAGCTACGAGCAGTACTTC. The V call is TRBV6-1, the J call TRBJ2-7, with 9 bases fitting TRBD1. The J segment lost 3 bases and the V segment lost 6 bases, leaving 9 bases of the junction unmatched. Germline CDR1 MNHNS, CDR2 SASEGT. The CDR3 extends over 15 amino acids.

The rearrangement links TRBV7-8 to TRBJ2-7; 7 bases fit TRBD1. J gave up 0 bases and V 5 bases, and 10 bases lay outside the gene matches. Germline V lookup: CDR1 SGHVS, CDR2 FQNEAQ. The CDR3 sequence is 16 residues long. In nucleotides, the CDR3 is TGTGCCAGCAGCCTACGGGACAGCCTACTCTCCTACGAGCAGTACTTC. Its protein is CASSLRDSLLSYEQYF. Drawing the rest from reference TRBV7-8 and TRBJ2-7, the complete variable domain is GAGVSQSPRYKVAKRGQDVALRCDPISGHVSLFWYQQALGQGPEFLTYFQNEAQLDKSGLPSDRFFAERPEGSVSTLKIQRTQQEDSAVYLCASSLRDSLLSYEQYFGPGTRLTVT.

The chain couples TRBV21-1 to TRBJ2-5. TRBV21-1 is a known pseudogene. This CDR3 is 15 amino acids long. The CDR3 region is CASSKAARQRGTQYF. The CDR3 bases are TGTGCCAGCAGCAAAGCGGCCCGACAAAGAGGGACCCAGTACTTC.

As for this clone: Other DNA sequences in the sample encode the same CDR3. The gene calls are TRBV29-1 and TRBJ1-1; no clear D. V was pared by 5 bases and J by 4 bases, with 14 bases between. CDR3 length: 13 residues. Per the germline V gene, CDR1 is SQVTM and CDR2 is ANQGSEA. The CDR3 is CSVRPRLGTEAFF. The CDR3 DNA reads TGCAGCGTTAGACCTCGGCTGGGCACTGAAGCTTTCTTT.

V and J are TRBV6-6 and TRBJ1-5; 7 bases align to TRBD1. V was pared by 6 bases and J by 11 bases, with 4 bases of the junction left unmatched. Germline lookup yields CDR1 MNHNY and CDR2 SVGAGI (reference sequence). This CDR3 region has 11 residues. This chain's CDR3 is CASRIQGSQHF. The CDR3, as DNA: TGTGCCAGCAGGATACAGGGGTCCCAGCATTTT.

V gene TRBV11-2 combines with J gene TRBJ2-3; a weak D match, TRBD1 (6 bases). V lost 1 base and J lost 4, with 15 bases in between. In germline, CDR1 is SGHAT, CDR2 FQNNGV. The CDR3 extends over 16 amino acids. The CDR3 DNA sequence: TGTGCCAGCAGCTTAGGTACAGGGTTTAGTCCAGATACGCAGTATTTT. The encoded protein is CASSLGTGFSPDTQYF.

This rearrangement joins TRBV6-5 to TRBJ1-2, with D unclear. The germline gives CDR1 MNHEY, CDR2 SVGAGI. The CDR3 consists of 15 residues. V lost 0 bases and J 2 bases, leaving 10 bases between the germline ends. In DNA, the CDR3 is TGTGCCAGCAGTTACTCTCAAGGCAGCAACTATGGCTACACCTTC. It codes for CASSYSQGSNYGYTF.

This chain uses TRBV10-1 with TRBJ1-1; 7 bases align to TRBD1. The CDR3 runs to 12 residues. CDR1 is WNHNN, CDR2 SYGVQD, per germline (reference sequence). Germline trimming cut 9 bases from V and 5 bases from J; bases unmatched to any gene: 6. For the CDR3, the DNA is TGCGCCAGGGGACAGATAGGGACTGAAGCTTTCTTT. Protein: CARGQIGTEAFF.

V and J are TRBV28 and TRBJ1-1, with D possibly being TRBD1 (6 bases). Germline V CDR1 and CDR2: MDHEN, SYDVKM. The V and J ends lost 5 bases and 11 bases respectively, with 21 bases between them. This CDR3 region has 14 residues. CDR3 loop: CASSPLRTGGRAFF. CDR3 nucleotide sequence: TGTGCCAGCAGTCCACTTAGGACGGGGGGGCGGGCTTTCTTT.

V gene TRBV5-4 combines with J gene TRBJ2-7; 14 nucleotides agree with TRBD2. The V gene's germline CDR1 is SGHNT and CDR2 YYREEE (reference sequence). V gave up 4 bases and J gave up 6 bases; unmatched junction bases: 3. This CDR3 spans 14 amino acids. The CDR3 coding sequence is TGTGCCAGCAGCGGGGGACTAGCGGGAGTCGAGCAGTACTTC. This translates into CASSGGLAGVEQYF.

J is TRBJ1-4 and V is TRBV4-1, with 7 bases lining up with TRBD1. CDR3 length: 15 residues. In germline, CDR1 is MGHRA, CDR2 YSYEKL. After removal of 4 bases from V and 4 bases from J, the junction contained 6 bases not matched to a gene. The CDR3, as DNA: TGCGCCAGCAGCCGCGTTGACAGGGTTAATGAAAAACTGTTTTTT. Protein: CASSRVDRVNEKLFF.

CDR3: CASSESLQGAGELFF. The CDR3 nucleotides are TGCGCCAGCAGTGAGTCTTTACAGGGTGCCGGGGAGCTGTTTTTT. The rearrangement links TRBV10-1 to TRBJ2-2, with D possibly TRBD1 on 6 matching bases. CDR1 and CDR2 from the germline V gene are WNHNN and SYGVQD (reference sequence). The ends were cut back, 0 bases at V and 6 bases at J, with 11 bases in the middle. CDR3 length: 15 amino acids.

The rearrangement links TRBV10-3 to TRBJ1-2; D may be TRBD1 (6 bases). V dropped 4 bases and J dropped 5 bases, with 14 bases sitting between them. CDR3 length: 14 amino acids. Germline V gene lookup returns CDR1 ENHRY and CDR2 SYGVKD. The CDR3 spells CAISAYRDSYGYTF. The CDR3 bases are TGTGCCATCAGTGCCTACAGGGATTCTTATGGCTACACCTTC.

The CDR3 loop is CASSLGDRVPEKLFF. In DNA, the CDR3 is TGTGCCAGCAGCTTAGGGGACAGGGTGCCTGAAAAACTGTTTTTT. V is TRBV11-2 and J is TRBJ1-4; TRBD1 matches 9 bases. Germline V lookup: CDR1 SGHAT, CDR2 FQNNGV. The CDR3 is 15 amino acids. Trimming took 1 base from V and 7 from J; bases not matched to a gene: 4.

Turning to this clone: The sample contains more than one DNA sequence encoding this CDR3. This chain joins TRBV5-4 and TRBJ2-3; 11 nucleotides align to TRBD2. CDR3 length: 17 amino acids. Unmatched junction bases numbered 5, after V lost 2 bases and J lost 0 bases. The germline V gene has CDR1 SGHNT and CDR2 YYREEE (reference sequence). The CDR3 DNA follows: TGTGCCAGCAGCTTAAGACTAGCGGGGACGAGCACAGATACGCAGTATTTT. Translation: CASSLRLAGTSTDTQYF.

The rearrangement links TRBV6-5 to TRBJ2-2, with no clear D. Germline assignment: CDR1 MNHEY and CDR2 SVGAGI. Trimming removed 0 bases from V and 4 bases from J, with 6 bases in between. This CDR3 has 14 residues. In nucleotides, the CDR3 is TGTGCCAGCAGTTACTCGCCCCCCACCGGGGAGCTGTTTTTT. It is translated as CASSYSPPTGELFF.

V gene TRBV28 combines with J gene TRBJ1-5, with D possibly matching TRBD1 (5 bases). The CDR3 consists of 16 residues. CDR1 MDHEN and CDR2 SYDVKM come from the germline V gene. V lost 7 bases, J lost 7 bases, and 23 bases lay in between. The CDR3 protein is CASTSWVGSGGQPQHF. CDR3 nucleotide sequence: TGTGCCAGCACCTCCTGGGTCGGCTCCGGGGGACAGCCCCAGCATTTT.

The V and J genes are TRBV7-9 and TRBJ2-1; 9 bases are shared with TRBD1. V shed 4 bases, J shed 3 bases, and the junction held 4 bases outside the gene matches. The CDR3 is 15 residues long. CDR1 is SEHNR and CDR2 is FQNEAQ in the germline V gene (reference sequence). The CDR3 nucleotides are TGTGCCAGCAGCTACAGACAGGGGGGCTACAATGAGCAGTTCTTC. It yields the protein CASSYRQGGYNEQFF. The full variable domain, with the rest looked up from reference TRBV7-9 and TRBJ2-1, is DTGVSQNPRHKITKRGQNVTFRCDPISEHNRLYWYRQTLGQGPEFLTYFQNEAQLEKSRLLSDRFSAERPKGSFSTLEIQRTEQGDSAMYLCASSYRQGGYNEQFFGPGTRLTVL.